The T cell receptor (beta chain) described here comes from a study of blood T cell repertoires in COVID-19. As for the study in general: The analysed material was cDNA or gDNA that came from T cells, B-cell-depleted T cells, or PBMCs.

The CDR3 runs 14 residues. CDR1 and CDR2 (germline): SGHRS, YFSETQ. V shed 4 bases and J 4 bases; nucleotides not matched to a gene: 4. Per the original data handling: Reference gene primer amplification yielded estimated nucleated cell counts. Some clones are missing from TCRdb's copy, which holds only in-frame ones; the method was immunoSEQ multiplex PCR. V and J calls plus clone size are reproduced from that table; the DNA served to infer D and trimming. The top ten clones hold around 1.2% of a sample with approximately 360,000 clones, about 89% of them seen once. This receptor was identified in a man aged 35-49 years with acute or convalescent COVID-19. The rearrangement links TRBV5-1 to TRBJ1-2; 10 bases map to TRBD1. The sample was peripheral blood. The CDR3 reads CASSPGQGFYGYTF. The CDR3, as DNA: TGCGCCAGCAGCCCGGGACAGGGGTTCTATGGCTACACCTTC.